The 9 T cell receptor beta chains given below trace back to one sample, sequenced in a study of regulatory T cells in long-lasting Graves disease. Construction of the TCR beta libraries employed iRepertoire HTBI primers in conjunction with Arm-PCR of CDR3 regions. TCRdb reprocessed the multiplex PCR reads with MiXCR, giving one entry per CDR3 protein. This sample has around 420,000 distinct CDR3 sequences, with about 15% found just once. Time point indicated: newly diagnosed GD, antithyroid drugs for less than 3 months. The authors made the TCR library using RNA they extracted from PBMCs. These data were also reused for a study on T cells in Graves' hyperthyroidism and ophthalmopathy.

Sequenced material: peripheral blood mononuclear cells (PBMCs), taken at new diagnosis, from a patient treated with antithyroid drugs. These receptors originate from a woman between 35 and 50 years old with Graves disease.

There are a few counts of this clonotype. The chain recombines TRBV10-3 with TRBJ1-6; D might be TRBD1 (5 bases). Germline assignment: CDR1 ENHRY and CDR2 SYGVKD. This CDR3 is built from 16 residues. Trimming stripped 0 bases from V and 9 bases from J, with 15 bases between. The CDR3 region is CAISESRGLGFSPLHF. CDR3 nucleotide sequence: TGTGCCATCAGTGAGTCTAGGGGATTAGGGTTTTCACCCCTCCACTTT.

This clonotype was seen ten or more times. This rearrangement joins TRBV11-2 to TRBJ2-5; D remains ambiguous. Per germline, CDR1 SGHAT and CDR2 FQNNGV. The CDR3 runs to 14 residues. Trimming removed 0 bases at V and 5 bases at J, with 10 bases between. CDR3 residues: CASSLELGWETQYF. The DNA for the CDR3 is TGTGCCAGCAGCTTAGAATTGGGTTGGGAGACCCAGTACTTC.

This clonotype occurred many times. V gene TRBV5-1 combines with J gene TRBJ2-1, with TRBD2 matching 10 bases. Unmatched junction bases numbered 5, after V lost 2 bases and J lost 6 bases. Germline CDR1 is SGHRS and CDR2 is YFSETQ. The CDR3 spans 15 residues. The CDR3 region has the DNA TGCGCCAGCAGCTTAGCGGGAGGGGACTTCAATGAGCAGTTCTTC. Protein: CASSLAGGDFNEQFF.

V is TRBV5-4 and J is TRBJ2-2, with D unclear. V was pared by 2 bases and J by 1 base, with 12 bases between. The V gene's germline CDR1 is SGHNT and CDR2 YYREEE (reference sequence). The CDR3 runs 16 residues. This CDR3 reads CASSFTTTQNTGELFF. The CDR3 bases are TGTGCCAGCAGCTTTACGACCACCCAGAACACCGGGGAGCTGTTTTTT.

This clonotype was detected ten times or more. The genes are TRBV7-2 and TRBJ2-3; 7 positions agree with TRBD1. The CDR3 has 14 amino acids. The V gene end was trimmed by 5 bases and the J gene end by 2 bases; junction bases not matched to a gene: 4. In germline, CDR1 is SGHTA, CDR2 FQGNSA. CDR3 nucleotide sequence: TGTGCCAGCAGCACGACAGGGAACACAGATACGCAGTATTTT. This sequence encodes CASSTTGNTDTQYF.

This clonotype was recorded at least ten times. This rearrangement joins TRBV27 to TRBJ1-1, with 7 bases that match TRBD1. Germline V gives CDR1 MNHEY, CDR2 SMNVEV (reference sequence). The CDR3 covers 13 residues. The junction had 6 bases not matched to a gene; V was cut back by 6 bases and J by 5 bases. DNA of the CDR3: TGTGCCAGCAGCCCCAGGGGGTTTACTGAAGCTTTCTTT. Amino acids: CASSPRGFTEAFF.

CDR3 nucleotide sequence: TGTGCCAGTACTAAACGCGACGGCACTGAAGCTTTCTTT. Its translation: CASTKRDGTEAFF. The chain combines TRBV19 with TRBJ1-1; no definite D call. The CDR3 is made up of 13 amino acids. V dropped 7 bases and J dropped 4 bases, with 13 bases sitting between them. Germline lookup yields CDR1 LNHDA and CDR2 SQIVND (reference sequence).

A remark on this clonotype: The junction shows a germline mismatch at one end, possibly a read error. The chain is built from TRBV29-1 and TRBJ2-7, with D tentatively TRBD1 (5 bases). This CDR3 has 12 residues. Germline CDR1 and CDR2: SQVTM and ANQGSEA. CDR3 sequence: CSVEQGSSEQYF. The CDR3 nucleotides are TGCAGCGTTGAACAGGGCTCCTCCGAGCAGTACTTC.

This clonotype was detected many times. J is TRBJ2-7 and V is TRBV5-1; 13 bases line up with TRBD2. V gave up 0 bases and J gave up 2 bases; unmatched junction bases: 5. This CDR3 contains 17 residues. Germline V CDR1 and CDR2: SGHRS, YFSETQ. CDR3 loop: CASSLEGLAGAPYEQYF. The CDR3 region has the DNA TGCGCCAGCAGCTTGGAAGGACTAGCGGGAGCCCCCTACGAGCAGTACTTC.